This record concerns one TCR beta chain sequence. Its cognate antigen is unknown. The authors extracted RNA and reverse transcribed it into cDNA as the sequencing template. Sequenced by immunoSEQ multiplex PCR; TCRdb stores in-frame clones only, minus some. Of about 200,000 clones listed, approximately 53% are singletons. These data originate in a study of CD8+ T cells in alopecia areata. The CDR3 contains 16 residues. V shed 2 bases and J shed 0 bases, with 14 bases lying between them. CDR1 and CDR2 from the germline V gene are KGHSH and LQKENI. Study-wide findings and caveats: Higher clonality than in normal scalp was seen in lesional scalp, especially alopecia totalis/universalis. TCR sharing was clearer in mice than between patients, perhaps partly owing to patient HLA diversity.

Researchers picked out CD4+ and CD8+ T cells from PBMCs by sorting. This chain joins TRBV18 and TRBJ2-7, with D possibly TRBD2 on 5 matching bases. Sequencing was carried out using CD8+ T cells sorted from blood. The origin of this receptor is a human donor in good health. Written as DNA, the CDR3 is TGTGCCAGCTCACCATGGGAGCCGACGAGCTCCTACGAGCAGTACTTC. Protein sequence: CASSPWEPTSSYEQYF.